This entry lists 17 T cell receptor beta chains sequenced from one sample in a study of blood T cell repertoires in COVID-19. Clones were read by immunoSEQ multiplex PCR, and TCRdb kept only the in-frame ones, dropping some. The profile covers 270,000 or so clones, with about 85% appearing a single time and roughly 15% taken by the ten largest. Sequenced: peripheral blood. These receptors were taken from a human donor in a cohort sampled during active COVID-19.

The V call is TRBV5-1, the J call TRBJ2-7; TRBD2 agrees at 10 bases. V lost 4 bases, J lost 8 bases, and 9 bases stayed unmatched. CDR1 SGHRS and CDR2 YFSETQ come from the germline V gene. This CDR3 has 14 amino acids. The CDR3 spells CASSLEAGGAKQYF. The CDR3 DNA reads TGCGCCAGCAGCCTAGAAGCGGGAGGGGCCAAGCAGTACTTC.

In DNA, the CDR3 is TGTGCCTGGACCTTACAGGGAATTACGGGCTACACCTTC. The encoded protein is CAWTLQGITGYTF. The rearrangement joins TRBV30 to TRBJ1-2, with D perhaps TRBD1 (6 bases). The CDR3 is made up of 13 amino acids. With 4 bases removed from V and 8 bases from J, the gap between germline ends came to 17 bases. From germline, CDR1 is GTSNPN and CDR2 SVGIG (reference sequence). The full variable domain, in which reference TRBV30 and TRBJ1-2 provide the parts outside the CDR3, is SQTIHQWPATLVQPVGSPLSLECTVEGTSNPNLYWYRQAAGRGLQLLFYSVGIGQISSEVPQNLSASRPQDRQFILSSKKLLLSDSGFYLCAWTLQGITGYTFGSGTRLTVV.

This clone was recorded a few times. V and J are TRBV5-4 and TRBJ2-2, with 8 nucleotides matching TRBD2. The CDR3 covers 14 residues. Germline assignment: CDR1 SGHNT and CDR2 YYREEE (reference sequence). J lost 6 bases, V lost 5 bases, and 6 bases had no gene match. The CDR3 protein is CASSKRERAGELFF. CDR3 coding DNA: TGTGCCAGCAGTAAGCGGGAGCGGGCCGGGGAGCTGTTTTTT.

The chain links TRBV4-1 to TRBJ2-1; perhaps TRBD2 as D (6 bases). Germline CDR1 MGHRA, CDR2 YSYEKL. This CDR3 region has 15 residues. The V gene lost 3 bases and the J gene lost 0 bases, with 9 bases spanning the gap. The CDR3 is CASSHYGSSYNEQFF. The CDR3 region has the DNA TGCGCCAGCAGCCACTACGGGAGCTCCTACAATGAGCAGTTCTTC.

The genes are TRBV6-5 and TRBJ1-5, with TRBD1 matching 7 bases. V lost 6 bases and J lost 1; bases outside the gene matches: 0. CDR3 length equals 13 residues. Germline V lookup: CDR1 MNHEY, CDR2 SVGAGI. In DNA form, the CDR3 reads TGTGCCAGCAGGACAGGGAGCAATCAGCCCCAGCATTTT. Amino acid sequence: CASRTGSNQPQHF.

CDR3 sequence (DNA): TGTGCCAGCAGTCCCAGGACTAGCGGGAAATACACAGATACGCAGTATTTT. Translated, it gives CASSPRTSGKYTDTQYF. This chain connects TRBV13 to TRBJ2-3; 12 bases agree with TRBD2. The J segment lost 2 bases and the V segment lost 6 bases, leaving 9 bases of the junction unmatched. Germline V lookup: CDR1 PRHDT, CDR2 FYEKMQ (reference sequence). The CDR3 sequence is 17 residues long. Together with reference TRBV13 and TRBJ2-3, the CDR3 gives the full variable domain: AAGVIQSPRHLIKEKRETATLKCYPIPRHDTVYWYQQGPGQDPQFLISFYEKMQSDKGSIPDRFSAQQFSDYHSELNMSSLELGDSALYFCASSPRTSGKYTDTQYFGPGTRLTVL.

This chain connects TRBV7-2 to TRBJ1-1; D ambiguous. Germline CDR1 is SGHTA and CDR2 is FQGNSA. The CDR3 loop spans 13 amino acids. Between the trimmed V and J ends, which lost 1 base and 3 bases, there was a span of 6 bases. The DNA of the CDR3 is TGTGCCAGCAGCTTAGACGGTTACACTGAAGCTTTCTTT. This gives the protein CASSLDGYTEAFF.

This sequence joins TRBV15 and TRBJ2-7; 9 bases align to TRBD2. This CDR3 is built from 17 residues. Trimming removed 0 bases from V and 6 bases from J; junction bases left unmatched: 12. In germline, CDR1 is LNHNV, CDR2 YYDKDF (reference sequence). The CDR3 sequence is CATSRDTGGSGSSEQYF. For the CDR3, the DNA is TGTGCCACCAGCAGAGATACCGGCGGTAGCGGGAGTAGCGAGCAGTACTTC.

In its sample, this clone was seen many times. CDR3 amino acids: CASSSSGGRSYGYTF. The CDR3 DNA follows: TGTGCCAGCAGCTCCTCAGGGGGAAGAAGCTATGGCTACACCTTC. The chain couples TRBV7-9 to TRBJ1-2, with 7 bases aligning to TRBD1. CDR1 is SEHNR and CDR2 is FQNEAQ in the germline V gene (reference sequence). J was trimmed by 4 bases and V by 4 bases; bases with no gene match: 9. The CDR3 totals 15 residues.

The genes are TRBV3-1 (or the pseudogene TRBV3-2) and TRBJ2-7; D might be TRBD2 (5 bases). Germline V gene lookup returns CDR1 LGHDT and CDR2 YNNKEL (reference sequence). V was shortened by 2 bases and J by 2 bases, with 7 bases between the two germline ends. The CDR3 contains 13 residues. The CDR3 DNA sequence: TGTGCCAGCAGCCAACTCGGGACCTACGAGCAGTACTTC. As protein: CASSQLGTYEQYF.

The CDR3 here is CASSIAGDSYNEQFF. The CDR3 region has the DNA TGTGCCAGTAGTATTGCGGGAGACTCCTACAATGAGCAGTTCTTC. This chain uses TRBV19 with TRBJ2-1; TRBD2 aligns across 7 bases. This CDR3 spans 15 amino acids. J gave up 0 bases and V 3 bases, and 2 bases lay outside the gene matches. CDR1 is LNHDA and CDR2 is SQIVND in the germline V gene (reference sequence).

This chain uses TRBV7-2 with TRBJ2-7; perhaps TRBD1 as D (6 bases). This CDR3 has 15 residues. The germline V gene has CDR1 SGHTA and CDR2 FQGNSA. The ends were cut back, 5 bases at V and 7 bases at J, with 21 bases in the middle. CDR3 amino acids: CASSPGTRTLGEQYF. Written as DNA, the CDR3 is TGTGCCAGCAGCCCAGGGACAAGGACCCTTGGGGAGCAGTACTTC.

A few counts support this clone. The chain recombines TRBV24-1 with TRBJ1-5; D might be TRBD1 (5 bases). CDR1 is KGHDR, CDR2 SFDVKD, per germline. Deletions cut 3 bases from V and 1 base from J, with 12 bases between. The CDR3 is 16 amino acids. CDR3 DNA: TGTGCCACCAGTGATCGGCAGGGAGGAAGCAATCAGCCCCAGCATTTT. As protein: CATSDRQGGSNQPQHF.

This clone was seen more than once but under ten times. The chain joins TRBV30 to TRBJ1-3; a weak D match, TRBD1 (5 bases). V was shortened by 5 bases and J by 2 bases, with 10 bases between the two germline ends. The CDR3 runs to 13 residues. Germline loops: CDR1 GTSNPN, CDR2 SVGIG (reference sequence). The CDR3 sequence: CAWLWGPGNTIYF. The CDR3, as DNA: TGTGCCTGGCTGTGGGGCCCTGGAAACACCATATATTTT.

CDR3 loop: CASSDRDRGKETQYF. As DNA, the CDR3 is TGTGCCAGCAGCGACCGGGACAGGGGGAAAGAGACCCAGTACTTC. The rearrangement links TRBV11-1 to TRBJ2-5; TRBD1 matches at 11 bases. The germline V gene encodes CDR1 SGHAT and CDR2 FQDESV (reference sequence). Germline trimming cut 5 bases from V and 3 bases from J; bases unmatched to any gene: 5. This CDR3 is 15 amino acids long.

This clone was found once. Within the sample, other DNA sequences also encode this same CDR3. The chain links TRBV5-1 to TRBJ1-1; no clear D gene. V lost 0 bases, J lost 5 bases, and 11 bases lay in between. The CDR3 consists of 14 residues. Germline values: CDR1 SGHRS, CDR2 YFSETQ. This chain's CDR3 is CASSLAVRGTEAFF. CDR3 in DNA: TGCGCCAGCAGCTTGGCCGTCCGAGGGACTGAAGCTTTCTTT.

The chain uses TRBV7-9 and TRBJ2-1, with TRBD2 matching 10 bases. V lost 5 bases, J lost 7 bases, and 11 bases stayed unmatched. This CDR3 has 16 residues. Germline V CDR1 and CDR2: SEHNR, FQNEAQ (reference sequence). The CDR3 loop is CASSLISSGRRNEQFF. CDR3 sequence (DNA): TGTGCCAGCAGCCTGATATCTAGCGGGAGAAGGAATGAGCAGTTCTTC.